What follows describes a single T cell receptor beta chain. Its antigen is unknown. MiXCR, run by TCRdb on the 5' RACE reads, gives a single entry per CDR3 protein. Of around 31,000 distinct CDR3 sequences listed, about 29% are singletons. The data originate from a study of CD8 T cells in ankylosing spondylitis. Notes on the study in general: Disease-linked clones bore a CD8+ phenotype, appearing relatively rarely in peripheral blood. In ankylosing spondylitis patients, matched synovial fluid reportedly showed significant enrichment of disease-linked clones.

This clonotype was sampled from a male donor with ankylosing spondylitis. Sequenced input: synovial fluid, either unsorted or a sorted T cell fraction (not recorded which).

The DNA for the CDR3 is TGCAGTGCCCGCCAGCGGAGCTCCTACGAGCAGTACGTC. It translates to CSARQRSSYEQYV. The V gene is TRBV20-1, the J gene TRBJ2-7; possible D gene TRBD2, 5 bases. CDR3 length: 13 residues. CDR1 and CDR2 from the germline V gene are DFQATT and SNEGSKA (reference sequence). V was clipped by 6 bases and J by 0 bases, with 12 bases between them.